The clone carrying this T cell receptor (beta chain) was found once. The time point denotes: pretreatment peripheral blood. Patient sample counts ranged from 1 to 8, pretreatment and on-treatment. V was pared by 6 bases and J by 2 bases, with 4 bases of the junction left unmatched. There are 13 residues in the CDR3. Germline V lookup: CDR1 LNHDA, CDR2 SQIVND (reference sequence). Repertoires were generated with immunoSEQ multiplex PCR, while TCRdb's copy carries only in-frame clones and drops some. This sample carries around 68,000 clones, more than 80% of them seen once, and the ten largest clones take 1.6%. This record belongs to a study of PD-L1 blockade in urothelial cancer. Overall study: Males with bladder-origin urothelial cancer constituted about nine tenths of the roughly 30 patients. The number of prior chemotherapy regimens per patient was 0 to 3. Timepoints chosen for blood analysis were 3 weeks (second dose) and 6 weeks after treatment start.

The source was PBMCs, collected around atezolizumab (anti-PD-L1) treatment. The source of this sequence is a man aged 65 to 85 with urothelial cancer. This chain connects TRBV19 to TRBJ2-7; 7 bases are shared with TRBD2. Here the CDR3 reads CASSVGGTYEQYF. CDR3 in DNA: TGTGCCAGTAGCGTGGGGGGGACCTACGAGCAGTACTTC.